Presented here are 11 T cell receptor beta chains from one specimen sequenced in a study of T cell repertoires in Merkel cell carcinoma. This table comes from immunoSEQ multiplex PCR, and its TCRdb copy is limited to in-frame clones, with some not included. The sample has some 14,000 clones, around four fifths seen once. The sequencing sample was made of tumor tissue. The source is an adult with Merkel cell carcinoma.

This sequence joins TRBV24-1 and TRBJ1-1, with 11 bases fitting TRBD1. The CDR3 runs 13 residues. V was pared by 3 bases and J by 12 bases, with 5 bases of the junction left unmatched. Germline V gene sequence: CDR1 KGHDR, CDR2 SFDVKD. The CDR3: CATSDRGQGATFF. The CDR3 nucleotides are TGTGCCACCAGTGATCGAGGACAGGGGGCGACTTTCTTT.

This clone appeared a single time. The chain has TRBV6-6 and TRBJ2-1; either TRBD1 or TRBD2 may supply D (6 bases each). The ends were cut back, 6 bases at V and 9 bases at J, with 12 bases in the middle. Germline CDR1 is MNHNY and CDR2 is SVGAGI (reference sequence). CDR3 length equals 12 residues. CDR3 coding DNA: TGTGCCAGCAGGCCAAGGGGGGTTGAGCAGTTCTTC. Its protein is CASRPRGVEQFF.

The V gene is TRBV28, the J gene TRBJ1-6; maybe TRBD1 (6 bases). The CDR3 loop spans 15 amino acids. Germline V gives CDR1 MDHEN, CDR2 SYDVKM. V lost 6 bases and J lost 8, with 17 bases in between. As DNA, the CDR3 is TGTGCCAGCAGGGAGGGGGGTCGCCGGGATTCACCCCTCCACTTT. Translated, it gives CASREGGRRDSPLHF.

V is TRBV5-6 and J is TRBJ2-3; either TRBD1 or TRBD2 may fit D (5 bases each). The CDR3 has 14 residues. Looked up from germline, CDR1 is SGHDT and CDR2 is YYEEEE. Trimming removed 6 bases at V and 0 bases at J, with 11 bases between. As DNA, the CDR3 is TGTGCCAGCACCATCGGGGCAAGCACAGATACGCAGTATTTT. It translates to CASTIGASTDTQYF. Drawing the rest from reference TRBV5-6 and TRBJ2-3, the complete variable domain is DAGVTQSPTHLIKTRGQQVTLRCSPKSGHDTVSWYQQALGQGPQFIFQYYEEEERQRGNFPDRFSGHQFPNYSSELNVNALLLGDSALYLCASTIGASTDTQYFGPGTRLTVL.

The chain employs TRBV4-3 and TRBJ1-1; D is perhaps TRBD1 (6 bases). The length of the CDR3 is 15 residues. The germline CDR1 and CDR2 sequences are LGHNA and YSLEER. Trimming left V 3 bases short and J 0 bases short, with 11 bases between. CDR3 protein: CASSQGAVLNTEAFF. In DNA, the CDR3 is TGCGCCAGCAGCCAGGGGGCGGTTTTGAACACTGAAGCTTTCTTT.

This clone occurred a few times. This chain joins TRBV7-8 and TRBJ2-1; tentative D call: TRBD2 (5 bases). CDR1 is SGHVS, CDR2 FQNEAQ, per germline. The V gene lost 8 bases and the J gene lost 8 bases, with 19 bases spanning the gap. The CDR3 has 14 residues. DNA for the CDR3: TGTGCCAGCGCCCCGAGGGCAGCGATTGATGAGCAGTTCTTC. It translates to CASAPRAAIDEQFF.

This chain uses TRBV15 with TRBJ2-7; 14 bases are shared with TRBD2. The CDR3 totals 16 residues. Germline V gene data show CDR1 as LNHNV and CDR2 as YYDKDF (reference sequence). The ends lost 3 bases at V and 5 bases at J; junction bases unmatched: 6. The CDR3 nucleotides read TGTGCCACCAGCAGGGGACTAGCGGGAGCCACCCACGAGCAGTACTTC. It encodes CATSRGLAGATHEQYF.

This sequence joins TRBV28 and TRBJ1-4; D remains ambiguous. CDR1 and CDR2 from the germline V gene are MDHEN and SYDVKM. V lost 3 bases and J 8 bases, leaving 7 bases between the germline ends. The CDR3 loop spans 12 amino acids. The CDR3 DNA follows: TGTGCCAGCAGTTTCCGCGAGGAAAAACTGTTTTTT. Translated, it gives CASSFREEKLFF.

This chain joins TRBV19 and TRBJ2-1; D remains ambiguous. Trimming left V 3 bases short and J 0 bases short, with 12 bases between. The germline CDR1 and CDR2 sequences are LNHDA and SQIVND (reference sequence). The CDR3 totals 16 residues. The CDR3 reads CASSILGISSYNEQFF. The CDR3 nucleotides are TGTGCCAGTAGTATCCTCGGTATCTCCTCCTACAATGAGCAGTTCTTC.

This chain uses TRBV2 with TRBJ2-1, with 12 bases aligning to TRBD1. The J segment lost 8 bases and the V segment lost 5 bases, leaving 7 bases of the junction unmatched. This CDR3 has 15 residues. The germline V gene encodes CDR1 SNHLY and CDR2 FYNNEI. The CDR3 loop reads CASSSGTGGIDEQFF. CDR3 DNA: TGTGCCAGCAGTTCCGGGACAGGGGGCATCGATGAGCAGTTCTTC.

This clone was seen just once. V and J are TRBV5-6 and TRBJ2-5; tentative D call: TRBD1 (5 bases). In germline, CDR1 is SGHDT, CDR2 YYEEEE. The CDR3 runs 15 residues. The germline V and J ends were trimmed by 1 base and 0 bases, with 10 bases remaining between them. CDR3 sequence (DNA): TGTGCCAGCAGCTTGTTCTTGGGGCACCAAGAGACCCAGTACTTC. Translated, it gives CASSLFLGHQETQYF.